This entry describes one T cell receptor beta chain. The assay was immunoSEQ multiplex PCR, and TCRdb's table has in-frame clones only and misses some. This sample has about 310,000 clones; around nine tenths occur once, and the top ten carry 1%. These data come from a study of blood T cell repertoires in COVID-19. The J segment lost 0 bases and the V segment lost 8 bases, leaving 19 bases of the junction unmatched. The length of the CDR3 is 19 residues. CDR1 and CDR2 (germline): LGHNA, YNFKEQ. The sample consisted of peripheral blood. The J gene is TRBJ2-3, the V gene TRBV4-2, with 8 bases that match TRBD2. The receptor was derived from a man aged 50-59 years with active or convalescent COVID-19. In DNA, the CDR3 is TGTGCCAGCCACGAGTGGGGGACTAGTAACATCCCTAGCACAGATACGCAGTATTTT. Its protein is CASHEWGTSNIPSTDTQYF.